The 13 T cell receptor beta chains listed next were all sequenced from one sample in a study of T cell responses to AZD1222 COVID-19 vaccine. Measured with immunoSEQ multiplex PCR; TCRdb has only the in-frame clones, and not every one. The sample lists over 35,000 clones; just under 80% were seen once. The input for sequencing was peripheral blood, taken 28 days after the second dose of the MenACWY control vaccine. The receptors derive from an adult who received the MenACWY meningococcal vaccine as a control.

This chain links TRBV9 with TRBJ2-1; 8 bases map to TRBD2. This CDR3 has 15 amino acids. Germline trimming cut 0 bases from V and 4 bases from J; bases unmatched to any gene: 3. Germline assignment: CDR1 SGDLS and CDR2 YYNGEE. This chain's CDR3 is CASSVDSGEYNEQFF. In DNA form, the CDR3 reads TGTGCCAGCAGCGTAGATAGCGGGGAGTACAATGAGCAGTTCTTC.

The chain joins TRBV5-1 to TRBJ1-2; 8 bases are a match to TRBD1. CDR3 length equals 14 residues. Per germline, CDR1 SGHRS and CDR2 YFSETQ. J gave up 8 bases and V 4 bases, and 10 bases lay outside the gene matches. CDR3 DNA: TGCGCCAGCAGCCGACCTGTGACAGGGGAAGGCTACACCTTC. Amino acid sequence: CASSRPVTGEGYTF.

The rearrangement links TRBV19 to TRBJ1-1; tentative D call: TRBD1 (6 bases). V was cut by 4 bases and J by 7 bases, with 19 bases left in between. The germline V gene encodes CDR1 LNHDA and CDR2 SQIVND (reference sequence). This CDR3 has 15 residues. DNA of the CDR3: TGTGCCAGTAGTACTCGAATAGGGACGACAGGTGAAGCTTTCTTT. This encodes CASSTRIGTTGEAFF.

This clone was detected only once. The chain is built from TRBV19 and TRBJ2-3; no clear D. Germline CDR1 and CDR2: LNHDA and SQIVND (reference sequence). V shed 6 bases and J shed 2 bases, with 15 bases lying between them. This CDR3 region has 15 residues. The CDR3 loop reads CASRSRPPNTDTQYF. DNA of the CDR3: TGTGCCAGTAGAAGTCGGCCGCCAAACACAGATACGCAGTATTTT.

The rearrangement uses TRBV4-1 and TRBJ2-7; a weak D match, TRBD2 (5 bases). The length of the CDR3 is 15 residues. V gave up 5 bases and J gave up 4 bases, with 18 bases separating them. CDR1 is MGHRA and CDR2 is YSYEKL in the germline V gene. The CDR3 protein is CASSYGIDPGYEQYF. The CDR3, as DNA: TGCGCCAGCAGCTACGGGATTGACCCGGGGTACGAGCAGTACTTC.

The genes are TRBV6-1 and TRBJ2-2; D possibly corresponds to TRBD2 (6 bases). The CDR3 has 15 amino acids. Germline CDR1 and CDR2: MNHNS and SASEGT. V was trimmed by 2 bases and J by 7 bases, leaving 14 bases between them. DNA for the CDR3: TGTGCCAGCAGTGAATTCGGAGGGAGGAACGGGGAGCTGTTTTTT. Its translation: CASSEFGGRNGELFF.

The chain combines TRBV6-4 with TRBJ2-1; TRBD1 matches 9 bases. Germline values: CDR1 MRHNA, CDR2 SNTAGT. CDR3 length: 14 amino acids. V dropped 6 bases and J dropped 5; count of bases not matched to a gene: 5. The CDR3 DNA reads TGTGCCAGCAGCCGGACAGGGGAGAACAATGAGCAGTTCTTC. It encodes CASSRTGENNEQFF.

This chain connects TRBV5-1 to TRBJ1-3; TRBD1 matches at 9 bases. Unmatched junction bases numbered 5, after V lost 4 bases and J lost 0 bases. Germline V gene data show CDR1 as SGHRS and CDR2 as YFSETQ. This CDR3 has 16 residues. CDR3 sequence reads: CASSAGQGFSGNTIYF. The CDR3 DNA sequence: TGCGCCAGCAGCGCCGGACAGGGGTTCTCTGGAAACACCATATATTTT.

The gene calls are TRBV10-3 and TRBJ2-3; 7 positions agree with TRBD2. The trim removed 2 bases at V and 2 bases at J, leaving 7 bases unmatched. Germline V gene data show CDR1 as ENHRY and CDR2 as SYGVKD. This CDR3 region has 16 residues. DNA for the CDR3: TGTGCCATCAGTGAGCGAGGGGAGGGCCTCACAGATACGCAGTATTTT. It encodes CAISERGEGLTDTQYF.

This chain links TRBV18 with TRBJ2-3; the D gene is possibly TRBD2 (6 bases). V lost 6 bases and J 2 bases, leaving 18 bases between the germline ends. The CDR3 consists of 16 residues. Germline V CDR1 and CDR2: KGHSH, LQKENI. The CDR3 DNA is TGTGCCAGCTCTCATTACCGGGACTCTGACACAGATACGCAGTATTTT. Protein sequence: CASSHYRDSDTDTQYF.

This chain links TRBV29-1 with TRBJ2-1; TRBD2 agrees at 12 bases. The CDR3 has 15 residues. CDR1 and CDR2 from the germline V gene are SQVTM and ANQGSEA. V was clipped by 6 bases and J by 4 bases; unmatched bases: 7. Here the CDR3 DNA reads TGCAGCGTCCTACTAGCGGGAGGACGTTACAATGAGCAGTTCTTC. It translates to CSVLLAGGRYNEQFF.

This rearrangement joins TRBV29-1 to TRBJ2-2; 10 bases map to TRBD1. Germline loops: CDR1 SQVTM, CDR2 ANQGSEA. CDR3 length: 17 amino acids. Unmatched junction bases numbered 9, after V lost 4 bases and J lost 1 base. CDR3: CSVGHRQGAMNTGELFF. Written as DNA, the CDR3 is TGCAGCGTTGGACATAGACAGGGGGCGATGAACACCGGGGAGCTGTTTTTT.

V gene TRBV5-4 combines with J gene TRBJ1-2; a possible D gene is TRBD1 (5 bases). V lost 5 bases to trimming and J lost 8 bases, with 16 bases between them. The germline CDR1 and CDR2 sequences are SGHNT and YYREEE (reference sequence). The CDR3 is 13 amino acids. The chain's CDR3 is CASRTQVSRGYTF. CDR3 nucleotide sequence: TGTGCCAGCAGGACACAGGTTTCTAGAGGCTACACCTTC.